The 29 T cell receptor beta chains given below trace back to one sample, sequenced in a study of control samples from healthy donors and cancer patients. Assay: immunoSEQ multiplex PCR; the TCRdb copy retains only in-frame clones and omits some. The sample contains about 92,000 clones, approximately 78% of which appear only once. Sequencing was performed on blood. Receptors were obtained from a woman in her fifties or sixties in good health.

This CDR3 reads CASSGDRVSGSYTF. The CDR3 coding sequence is TGTGCCAGCAGCGGGGACAGGGTCTCTGGGAGCTACACCTTC. The chain has TRBV9 and TRBJ1-2; 9 bases are a match to TRBD1. V shed 3 bases and J 9 bases; nucleotides not matched to a gene: 9. Germline loops: CDR1 SGDLS, CDR2 YYNGEE. The CDR3 is made up of 14 amino acids.

The chain's CDR3 is CASSFTGGDAEAFF. In nucleotides, the CDR3 is TGTGCCAGCAGCTTTACAGGGGGCGACGCTGAAGCTTTCTTT. The gene calls are TRBV7-9 and TRBJ1-1; the match to TRBD1 covers 9 bases. This CDR3 has 14 residues. V lost 3 bases, J lost 6 bases, and 5 bases stayed unmatched. Germline values: CDR1 SEHNR, CDR2 FQNEAQ (reference sequence).

The chain has TRBV5-1 and TRBJ2-1; D may be TRBD1 or TRBD2 (5 bases each). Germline V gene sequence: CDR1 SGHRS, CDR2 YFSETQ. The ends were cut back, 4 bases at V and 8 bases at J, with 10 bases in the middle. CDR3 length: 12 amino acids. The CDR3 region has the DNA TGCGCCAGCAGCAGGGACGTTGATGAGCAGTTCTTC. Its translation: CASSRDVDEQFF.

Of note for this clone: It is unclear where the CDR3 begins or ends on the DNA, so no DNA is shown, and the CDR3 is as TCRdb lists it. The rearrangement joins TRBV27 to TRBJ2-1; TRBD2 is the table's D call and was not checked against the DNA. The germline V gene encodes CDR1 MNHEY and CDR2 SMNVEV (reference sequence). The CDR3 is made up of 14 amino acids, end residues included. This CDR3 is CASSSSGVGNEQFF.

The chain joins TRBV27 to TRBJ1-1; no clear D. Germline V gene data show CDR1 as MNHEY and CDR2 as SMNVEV (reference sequence). The CDR3 is 14 amino acids. Deletions cut 5 bases from V and 1 base from J, with 11 bases between. CDR3 nucleotide sequence: TGTGCCAGCAGTCGAAGTCTAGGGAACACTGAAGCTTTCTTT. Translated, it gives CASSRSLGNTEAFF.

The chain carries TRBV6-5 and TRBJ2-7, with 9 bases lining up with TRBD1. Germline V CDR1 and CDR2: MNHEY, SVGAGI. Trimming cost V 6 bases and J 3 bases; bases outside gene matches: 9. The CDR3 contains 15 residues. The CDR3 loop reads CASRPSGTGFYEQYF. CDR3 DNA: TGTGCCAGCAGACCCTCCGGGACAGGGTTCTACGAGCAGTACTTC.

This clone showed up just once. This chain joins TRBV5-6 and TRBJ2-1, with a tentative D call TRBD2 (5 bases). The CDR3 sequence is 15 residues long. CDR1 is SGHDT and CDR2 is YYEEEE in the germline V gene. Trimming removed 0 bases from V and 3 bases from J, with 10 bases in between. CDR3 DNA sequence: TGTGCCAGCAGCTTGGGGCCTAGCTTCTACAATGAGCAGTTCTTC. The encoded protein is CASSLGPSFYNEQFF. Full variable domain (remainder filled in from reference TRBV5-6 and TRBJ2-1): DAGVTQSPTHLIKTRGQQVTLRCSPKSGHDTVSWYQQALGQGPQFIFQYYEEEERQRGNFPDRFSGHQFPNYSSELNVNALLLGDSALYLCASSLGPSFYNEQFFGPGTRLTVL.

This clone showed up just once. The chain uses TRBV5-1 and TRBJ1-1; D is ambiguous. V was trimmed by 2 bases and J by 1 base, leaving 6 bases between them. The CDR3 has 13 residues. CDR1 is SGHRS, CDR2 YFSETQ, per germline. DNA of the CDR3: TGCGCCAGCAGCTTTAACAAGAACACTGAAGCTTTCTTT. Protein product: CASSFNKNTEAFF.

The chain employs TRBV29-1 and TRBJ2-1; TRBD1 might be the D (5 bases). CDR1 SQVTM and CDR2 ANQGSEA come from the germline V gene. Trimming took off 4 bases at V and 7 bases at J, with 8 bases between the two ends. The CDR3 spans 11 residues. The CDR3 nucleotides are TGCAGCGTTGGGGGCATGAATGAGCAGTTCTTC. This gives the protein CSVGGMNEQFF.

This clone was picked up a small number of times. V and J are TRBV5-8 and TRBJ2-5; D unresolved. V dropped 2 bases and J dropped 0 bases, with 5 bases sitting between them. The germline CDR1 and CDR2 sequences are SGHTS and YDEGEE. This CDR3 contains 13 residues. The CDR3 here is CASSFKYQETQYF. The DNA for the CDR3 is TGTGCCAGCAGCTTTAAATACCAAGAGACCCAGTACTTC.

The chain employs TRBV28 and TRBJ1-1; possibly TRBD1 for D (5 bases). The CDR3 is 12 residues long. The germline V gene has CDR1 MDHEN and CDR2 SYDVKM. The ends were cut back, 3 bases at V and 11 bases at J, with 13 bases in the middle. The CDR3 protein is CASSLGQGLAFF. For the CDR3, the DNA is TGTGCCAGCAGTTTGGGCCAGGGACTGGCTTTCTTT.

The CDR3 coding sequence is TGTGCCAGCAGCTTAGGGGCAGACCCCTTAGCCTCCAATCAGCCCCAGCATTTT. As protein: CASSLGADPLASNQPQHF. The chain is built from TRBV7-6 and TRBJ1-5; D remains ambiguous. The germline CDR1 and CDR2 sequences are SGHVS and FNYEAQ. This CDR3 comprises 18 residues. V was shortened by 1 base and J by 3 bases, with 19 bases between the two germline ends.

This chain uses TRBV18 with TRBJ1-1, with no clear D. The CDR3 has 14 amino acids. Germline V gives CDR1 KGHSH, CDR2 LQKENI. Trimming removed 3 bases at V and 1 base at J, with 9 bases between. CDR3: CASSPSIRNTEAFF. The CDR3 DNA reads TGTGCCAGCTCACCTTCGATCCGGAACACTGAAGCTTTCTTT. Using reference TRBV18 and TRBJ1-1 for the parts outside the CDR3, the full variable domain is NAGVMQNPRHLVRRRGQEARLRCSPMKGHSHVYWYRQLPEEGLKFMVYLQKENIIDESGMPKERFSAEFPKEGPSILRIQQVVRGDSAAYFCASSPSIRNTEAFFGQGTRLTVV.

This clone was recorded a few times. The rearrangement uses TRBV5-1 and TRBJ2-7, with 7 bases lining up with TRBD1. V shed 6 bases, J shed 4 bases, and the junction held 13 bases outside the gene matches. From germline, CDR1 is SGHRS and CDR2 YFSETQ. This CDR3 is built from 15 residues. CDR3 loop: CASTNVESGGYEQYF. Written as DNA, the CDR3 is TGCGCCAGCACCAATGTGGAATCAGGGGGATACGAGCAGTACTTC.

This clone was observed a single time. This sequence joins TRBV6-5 and TRBJ1-4, with D possibly matching TRBD1 (6 bases). Germline V gene sequence: CDR1 MNHEY, CDR2 SVGAGI. The CDR3 is 14 residues long. V lost 4 bases and J 8 bases, leaving 14 bases between the germline ends. CDR3 nucleotides: TGTGCCAGCAGTTCAACAGGGTCGAGGGAAAAACTGTTTTTT. This gives the protein CASSSTGSREKLFF.

This chain joins TRBV29-1 and TRBJ2-5; 13 bases fit TRBD2. V trimming: 4 bases; J trimming: 5 bases; junction bases outside the gene matches: 16. From germline, CDR1 is SQVTM and CDR2 ANQGSEA. The CDR3 runs 18 residues. DNA of the CDR3: TGCAGCGTTGGGACTAGCGGGAGTTGGGGCCAGGATTGGGAGACCCAGTACTTC. Translated, it gives CSVGTSGSWGQDWETQYF.

The chain employs TRBV19 and TRBJ2-7; 11 nucleotides agree with TRBD2. J was trimmed by 0 bases and V by 6 bases; bases with no gene match: 4. Germline CDR1 and CDR2: LNHDA and SQIVND (reference sequence). CDR3 size: 15 residues. This CDR3 is CASSRLAGSSYEQYF. The CDR3 coding sequence is TGTGCCAGTAGCAGACTAGCGGGGTCCTCCTACGAGCAGTACTTC.

V usage is TRBV5-6 and J usage is TRBJ2-7; TRBD2 might be the D (5 bases). Per the germline V gene, CDR1 is SGHDT and CDR2 is YYEEEE. The CDR3 is 14 amino acids. The V and J ends lost 3 bases and 7 bases respectively, with 17 bases between them. CDR3 sequence: CASSWLAGAEEQYF. CDR3 DNA: TGTGCCAGCAGCTGGCTGGCGGGCGCGGAAGAGCAGTACTTC.

The V and J genes are TRBV7-9 and TRBJ2-2; D is unclear. The V end was cut by 5 bases, the J end by 5 bases, with 12 bases between. Per germline, CDR1 SEHNR and CDR2 FQNEAQ (reference sequence). The length of the CDR3 is 14 residues. CDR3 bases: TGTGCCAGCAGCCCAACCCCCGGGACCGGGGAGCTGTTTTTT. It yields the protein CASSPTPGTGELFF.

CDR3 coding DNA: TGTGCCAGCTCACCAGCCGAGGCCGGCAATGAGCAGTTCTTC. Translating gives CASSPAEAGNEQFF. The V gene is TRBV18, the J gene TRBJ2-1; no clear D gene. Per germline, CDR1 KGHSH and CDR2 LQKENI. V lost 2 bases and J 6 bases, leaving 11 bases between the germline ends. The CDR3 covers 14 residues.

The chain links TRBV19 to TRBJ2-1; D may be TRBD2 (6 bases). CDR1 is LNHDA and CDR2 is SQIVND in the germline V gene (reference sequence). V dropped 7 bases and J dropped 7 bases, with 14 bases sitting between them. The CDR3 totals 13 residues. The CDR3 DNA follows: TGTGCCAGTATTCGCCCAGGAGGGAATGAGCAGTTCTTC. Its protein is CASIRPGGNEQFF.

The CDR3 protein is CAISEWAETQYF. CDR3 bases: TGTGCCATCAGTGAGTGGGCAGAGACCCAGTACTTC. The chain links TRBV10-3 to TRBJ2-5; D unresolved. The germline CDR1 and CDR2 sequences are ENHRY and SYGVKD. The CDR3 is 12 residues long. V shed 1 base and J shed 4 bases, with 4 bases lying between them.

The rearrangement links TRBV6-4 to TRBJ2-7, with a weak D call TRBD1 (6 bases). Trimming stripped 5 bases from V and 3 bases from J, with 14 bases between. The CDR3 is 14 amino acids. Looked up from germline, CDR1 is MRHNA and CDR2 is SNTAGT. The CDR3 protein is CASSKSRDIYEQYF. CDR3 bases: TGTGCCAGCAGTAAGTCTCGGGACATCTACGAGCAGTACTTC.

The rearrangement joins TRBV4-3 to TRBJ2-1; D possibly corresponds to TRBD1 (6 bases). Germline CDR1 reads LGHNA; CDR2 reads YSLEER. V dropped 0 bases and J dropped 4 bases, with 13 bases sitting between them. CDR3 length: 16 amino acids. Here the CDR3 DNA reads TGCGCCAGCAGCCAAGAACCCCCTGGACAGTACAATGAGCAGTTCTTC. The encoded protein is CASSQEPPGQYNEQFF.

The chain links TRBV18 to TRBJ2-1; 7 bases line up with TRBD1. V gave up 2 bases and J gave up 5 bases; unmatched junction bases: 6. The germline CDR1 and CDR2 sequences are KGHSH and LQKENI. The CDR3 consists of 15 residues. The CDR3 loop reads CASSPLTGSHNEQFF. CDR3 sequence (DNA): TGTGCCAGCTCACCATTGACAGGGTCGCACAATGAGCAGTTCTTC.

The chain joins TRBV4-1 to TRBJ1-2; a weak D match, TRBD1 (5 bases). The germline CDR1 and CDR2 sequences are MGHRA and YSYEKL. The CDR3 length is 14 residues. The germline V and J ends were trimmed by 2 bases and 4 bases, with 11 bases remaining between them. The CDR3: CASSQQGEVYGYTF. The CDR3 bases are TGCGCCAGCAGCCAACAGGGTGAGGTCTATGGCTACACCTTC.

This clone was counted between two and nine times. Other DNA sequences in the same sample also yield this CDR3. V gene TRBV18 combines with J gene TRBJ1-1; no firm D call. Trimming removed 2 bases at V and 1 base at J, with 8 bases between. Per germline, CDR1 KGHSH and CDR2 LQKENI. The CDR3 is made up of 14 amino acids. The CDR3 DNA sequence: TGTGCCAGCTCACCAGTAGCCAGGAACACTGAAGCTTTCTTT. Encoded protein: CASSPVARNTEAFF.

This sequence joins TRBV27 and TRBJ1-2, with D unclear. The CDR3 is 15 residues long. Germline CDR1 is MNHEY and CDR2 is SMNVEV (reference sequence). Trimming removed 4 bases from V and 0 bases from J, with 12 bases in between. The CDR3 DNA follows: TGTGCCAGCAGTTCACCAATGAACGCTAACTATGGCTACACCTTC. Its translation: CASSSPMNANYGYTF.

The rearrangement links TRBV7-2 to TRBJ1-5, with a weak D call TRBD1 (6 bases). With 5 bases removed from V and 3 bases from J, the gap between germline ends came to 11 bases. Per the germline V gene, CDR1 is SGHTA and CDR2 is FQGNSA. The CDR3 is 14 amino acids. The CDR3 is CASSHTGSNQPQHF. CDR3 in DNA: TGTGCCAGCAGCCATACAGGGTCCAATCAGCCCCAGCATTTT.